The 25 T cell receptor beta chains below all came from one sample that was sequenced in a study of cytomegalovirus exposure and HLA in healthy donors. PCR employed 60 Vbeta and 13 Jbeta primers. Libraries were prepared by immunoSEQ multiplex PCR; TCRdb keeps only in-frame clonotypes and omits some of them. This table has roughly 170,000 clones, approximately 80% appearing once. The sample taken for sequencing was PBMCs. The receptors here all came from a man between 18 and 29 years old in good health and CMV-seronegative.

This sequence joins TRBV7-8 and TRBJ2-1; possible D gene TRBD2, 5 bases. V gave up 5 bases and J gave up 6 bases, with 11 bases separating them. Germline CDR1 is SGHVS and CDR2 is FQNEAQ. This CDR3 has 13 residues. CDR3 in amino acids: CASSQGLVNEQFF. The CDR3 coding sequence is TGTGCCAGCAGCCAAGGACTGGTCAATGAGCAGTTCTTC.

The genes are TRBV19 and TRBJ2-1, with 10 bases aligning to TRBD2. CDR3 size: 16 residues. Losses at the gene ends were 1 base for V and 0 bases for J; bases not matched to a gene: 0. Germline V lookup: CDR1 LNHDA, CDR2 SQIVND (reference sequence). The CDR3 protein is CASSIGTSGSYNEQFF. The CDR3 DNA is TGTGCCAGTAGTATAGGGACTAGCGGCTCCTACAATGAGCAGTTCTTC. The variable domain in full, completed from reference TRBV19 and TRBJ2-1, reads DGGITQSPKYLFRKEGQNVTLSCEQNLNHDAMYWYRQDPGQGLRLIYYSQIVNDFQKGDIAEGYSVSREKKESFPLTVTSAQKNPTAFYLCASSIGTSGSYNEQFFGPGTRLTVL.

The CDR3 reads CASSFVGVDIQYF. The CDR3 coding sequence is TGTGCCAGCAGTTTTGTAGGAGTAGACATTCAGTACTTC. This chain joins TRBV28 and TRBJ2-4; D unresolved. Trimming removed 3 bases from V and 8 bases from J, with 11 bases in between. The length of the CDR3 is 13 residues. Germline lookup yields CDR1 MDHEN and CDR2 SYDVKM.

This sequence joins TRBV6-5 and TRBJ2-7; maybe TRBD2 (5 bases). From germline, CDR1 is MNHEY and CDR2 SVGAGI. Trimming removed 6 bases from V and 4 bases from J, with 16 bases in between. This CDR3 has 14 amino acids. Written as DNA, the CDR3 is TGTGCCAGCAGCCGACACCGGGGTCGGTACGAGCAGTACTTC. This encodes CASSRHRGRYEQYF.

A single count supports this clone. V and J are TRBV5-4 and TRBJ2-2; 13 bases agree with TRBD2. V shed 0 bases, J shed 5 bases, and the junction held 10 bases outside the gene matches. Germline V CDR1 and CDR2: SGHNT, YYREEE (reference sequence). The CDR3 extends over 19 amino acids. Written as DNA, the CDR3 is TGTGCCAGCAGCTTGGAAGCACCGGGACTAGCGGGGCGGACCGGGGAGCTGTTTTTT. Translated: CASSLEAPGLAGRTGELFF.

This clone was seen a handful of times. The gene calls are TRBV27 and TRBJ2-1, with 10 bases identical to TRBD2. V lost 3 bases, J lost 5 bases, and 4 bases stayed unmatched. The CDR3 runs 15 residues. Per the germline V gene, CDR1 is MNHEY and CDR2 is SMNVEV (reference sequence). DNA for the CDR3: TGTGCCAGCAGTTTGAGCGGGAGGGGGAACAATGAGCAGTTCTTC. It encodes CASSLSGRGNNEQFF.

This sequence joins TRBV15 and TRBJ1-4, with D possibly being TRBD1 (5 bases). This CDR3 region has 15 residues. V shed 5 bases and J shed 3 bases, with 13 bases lying between them. Per the germline V gene, CDR1 is LNHNV and CDR2 is YYDKDF (reference sequence). The CDR3 loop reads CATSFGGSANEKLFF. Here the CDR3 DNA reads TGTGCCACCAGCTTCGGGGGATCAGCTAATGAAAAACTGTTTTTT.

The chain has TRBV29-1 and TRBJ1-2; D might be TRBD1 (5 bases). The CDR3 has 13 amino acids. V was shortened by 0 bases and J by 7 bases, with 12 bases between the two germline ends. The germline gives CDR1 SQVTM, CDR2 ANQGSEA. The CDR3 spells CSVEDRGTGGYTF. In nucleotides, the CDR3 is TGCAGCGTTGAAGATCGGGGGACCGGTGGCTACACCTTC. Looking up the rest from reference TRBV29-1 and TRBJ1-2 gives the full variable domain: SAVISQKPSRDICQRGTSLTIQCQVDSQVTMMFWYRQQPGQSLTLIATANQGSEATYESGFVIDKFPISRPNLTFSTLTVSNMSPEDSSIYLCSVEDRGTGGYTFGSGTRLTVV.

This chain connects TRBV10-1 to TRBJ1-3; a weak D match, TRBD1 (6 bases). The CDR3 sequence is 15 residues long. Trimming removed 0 bases at V and 1 base at J, with 7 bases between. Looked up from germline, CDR1 is WNHNN and CDR2 is SYGVQD (reference sequence). Written as DNA, the CDR3 is TGCGCCAGCAGTGAGTCGGGGGCGTCTGGAAACACCATATATTTT. It encodes CASSESGASGNTIYF.

The V and J genes are TRBV4-2 and TRBJ2-1; 8 bases match TRBD2. The CDR3 consists of 17 residues. After removal of 1 base from V and 4 bases from J, the junction contained 9 bases not matched to a gene. Germline CDR1 LGHNA, CDR2 YNFKEQ. The CDR3 here is CASSQGALAVTYNEQFF. DNA of the CDR3: TGTGCCAGCAGCCAAGGGGCACTAGCGGTAACATACAATGAGCAGTTCTTC.

This chain links TRBV18 with TRBJ2-3, with D perhaps matching TRBD2 (5 bases). The CDR3 runs 16 residues. Germline V gene sequence: CDR1 KGHSH, CDR2 LQKENI. V lost 3 bases and J 0 bases, leaving 13 bases between the germline ends. CDR3 loop: CASSPPGISSTDTQYF. In DNA, the CDR3 is TGTGCCAGCTCACCCCCCGGGATCTCTAGCACAGATACGCAGTATTTT.

This chain links TRBV12-5 with TRBJ2-1; D unclear. The V gene's germline CDR1 is LGHNT and CDR2 FRNRAP. V lost 6 bases and J lost 7, with 13 bases in between. The CDR3 runs 13 residues. The CDR3 nucleotides read TGTGCTAGTGGACTTTATCCCGCGAATGAGCAGTTCTTC. Translating it yields CASGLYPANEQFF.

This chain links TRBV15 with TRBJ1-1; D is ambiguous. The germline CDR1 and CDR2 sequences are LNHNV and YYDKDF (reference sequence). The CDR3 is 14 amino acids. Trimming took 1 base from V and 4 from J, leaving 10 bases between them. The CDR3 DNA reads as TGTGCCACCAGCAGAGGTACCTTGAGCACTGAAGCTTTCTTT. Protein sequence: CATSRGTLSTEAFF.

The gene calls are TRBV7-2 and TRBJ2-2; D ambiguous. Germline V lookup: CDR1 SGHTA, CDR2 FQGNSA. There are 11 residues in the CDR3. V lost 1 base, J lost 13 bases, and 7 bases lay in between. The CDR3 reads CASSLVGLLFF. CDR3 bases: TGTGCCAGCAGCTTAGTCGGGTTGCTGTTTTTT.

The V gene is TRBV5-1, the J gene TRBJ2-7, with D possibly matching TRBD1 (5 bases). This CDR3 contains 15 residues. Germline-derived CDR1 and CDR2 are SGHRS and YFSETQ. With 0 bases removed from V and 1 base from J, the gap between germline ends came to 11 bases. This chain's CDR3 is CASSLGQRFSYEQYF. In DNA, the CDR3 is TGCGCCAGCAGCTTGGGACAGAGATTTTCCTACGAGCAGTACTTC.

This rearrangement joins TRBV7-3 to TRBJ2-1, with 10 positions matching TRBD2. The germline gives CDR1 SGHTA, CDR2 FQGTGA. This CDR3 contains 15 residues. With V trimmed by 5 bases and J by 5 bases, 6 bases remained unmatched. In nucleotides, the CDR3 is TGTGCCAGCAGCACAAGCGGGAGGGAACACAATGAGCAGTTCTTC. This encodes CASSTSGREHNEQFF.

V usage is TRBV19 and J usage is TRBJ2-5; TRBD1 agrees at 9 bases. This CDR3 spans 15 amino acids. Germline lookup yields CDR1 LNHDA and CDR2 SQIVND (reference sequence). J lost 5 bases, V lost 5 bases, and 9 bases had no gene match. The DNA of the CDR3 is TGTGCCAGTAGTCCCAAGGGGACAGGGTGGGAGACCCAGTACTTC. Amino acid sequence: CASSPKGTGWETQYF. Complete variable domain (other parts from reference TRBV19 and TRBJ2-5): DGGITQSPKYLFRKEGQNVTLSCEQNLNHDAMYWYRQDPGQGLRLIYYSQIVNDFQKGDIAEGYSVSREKKESFPLTVTSAQKNPTAFYLCASSPKGTGWETQYFGPGTRLLVL.

J is TRBJ2-5 and V is TRBV18; tentative D call: TRBD2 (5 bases). Germline assignment: CDR1 KGHSH and CDR2 LQKENI. CDR3 length: 14 residues. The V end was cut by 6 bases, the J end by 7 bases, with 18 bases between. The DNA of the CDR3 is TGTGCCAGCTCCCCGGGAACCAACAGCGGGACCCAGTACTTC. Translating gives CASSPGTNSGTQYF.

The chain uses TRBV14 and TRBJ2-5, with TRBD1 identical over 12 bases. Germline V gene sequence: CDR1 SGHDN, CDR2 FVKESK. This CDR3 region has 16 residues. V shed 1 base and J 4 bases; nucleotides not matched to a gene: 4. CDR3 bases: TGTGCCAGCAGCCAAGCGGGGACAGGGGGCACAGAGACCCAGTACTTC. Translation gives CASSQAGTGGTETQYF.

The chain carries TRBV10-3 and TRBJ1-5; a possible D gene is TRBD1 (6 bases). V dropped 3 bases and J dropped 4 bases, with 13 bases sitting between them. Germline CDR1 is ENHRY and CDR2 is SYGVKD. The CDR3 sequence is 15 residues long. CDR3 residues: CAISDHRASNQPQHF. The CDR3 DNA is TGTGCCATCAGTGATCACAGGGCCAGTAATCAGCCCCAGCATTTT.

This clone appeared a few times. This chain joins TRBV7-9 and TRBJ1-5, with D possibly being TRBD1 (6 bases). The V and J ends lost 5 bases and 0 bases respectively, with 20 bases between them. The V gene's germline CDR1 is SEHNR and CDR2 FQNEAQ (reference sequence). CDR3 length equals 18 residues. The CDR3: CASSHIGGDTYSNQPQHF. The CDR3 DNA reads TGTGCCAGCAGCCATATAGGGGGGGACACCTATAGCAATCAGCCCCAGCATTTT.

This clone appeared a few times. V is TRBV4-1 and J is TRBJ1-6, with TRBD1 matching over 8 bases. This CDR3 comprises 14 residues. The trim removed 4 bases at V and 8 bases at J, leaving 4 bases unmatched. Germline assignment: CDR1 MGHRA and CDR2 YSYEKL. The CDR3 DNA is TGCGCCAGCAGCCGTGACAGGGGTTATTCACCCCTCCACTTT. This gives the protein CASSRDRGYSPLHF.

This clone showed up just a few times. This chain connects TRBV30 to TRBJ2-7; perhaps TRBD2 as D (6 bases). The ends were cut back, 0 bases at V and 9 bases at J, with 15 bases in the middle. CDR1 is GTSNPN and CDR2 is SVGIG in the germline V gene (reference sequence). The CDR3 spans 13 residues. CDR3: CAWSVLGLGGQYF. The CDR3 DNA reads as TGTGCCTGGAGTGTACTGGGATTGGGAGGGCAGTACTTC. Variable domain in full (rest from reference TRBV30 and TRBJ2-7): SQTIHQWPATLVQPVGSPLSLECTVEGTSNPNLYWYRQAAGRGLQLLFYSVGIGQISSEVPQNLSASRPQDRQFILSSKKLLLSDSGFYLCAWSVLGLGGQYFGPGTRLTVT.

The J gene is TRBJ2-2, the V gene TRBV7-2; maybe TRBD1 (5 bases). The CDR3 spans 13 residues. V dropped 4 bases and J dropped 8 bases, with 11 bases sitting between them. Germline values: CDR1 SGHTA, CDR2 FQGNSA. CDR3 DNA: TGTGCCAGCAGCTCAATTGGGGCTGGGGAGCTGTTTTTT. Its translation is CASSSIGAGELFF.

This clone was seen only once. The chain combines TRBV5-4 with TRBJ1-5; 7 bases line up with TRBD1. The ends lost 5 bases at V and 4 bases at J; junction bases unmatched: 9. This CDR3 is built from 15 residues. Germline assignment: CDR1 SGHNT and CDR2 YYREEE (reference sequence). CDR3: CASSFTGAGNQPQHF. CDR3 coding DNA: TGTGCCAGCAGTTTTACAGGGGCCGGGAATCAGCCCCAGCATTTT.